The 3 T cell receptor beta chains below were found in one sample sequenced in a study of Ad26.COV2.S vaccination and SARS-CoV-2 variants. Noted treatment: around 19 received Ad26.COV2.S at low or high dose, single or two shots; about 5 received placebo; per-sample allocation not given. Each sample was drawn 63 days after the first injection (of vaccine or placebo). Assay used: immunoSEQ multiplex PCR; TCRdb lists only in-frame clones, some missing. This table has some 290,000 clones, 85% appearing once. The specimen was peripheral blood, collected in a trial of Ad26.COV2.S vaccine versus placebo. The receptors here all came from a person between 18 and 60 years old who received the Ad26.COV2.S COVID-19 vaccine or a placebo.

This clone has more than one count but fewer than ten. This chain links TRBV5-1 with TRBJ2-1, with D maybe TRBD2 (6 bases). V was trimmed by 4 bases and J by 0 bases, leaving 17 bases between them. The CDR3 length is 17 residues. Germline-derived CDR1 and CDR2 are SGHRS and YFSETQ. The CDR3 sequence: CASSPPGGGSSYNEQFF. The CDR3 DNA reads TGCGCCAGCAGCCCCCCGGGTGGAGGGTCCTCCTACAATGAGCAGTTCTTC.

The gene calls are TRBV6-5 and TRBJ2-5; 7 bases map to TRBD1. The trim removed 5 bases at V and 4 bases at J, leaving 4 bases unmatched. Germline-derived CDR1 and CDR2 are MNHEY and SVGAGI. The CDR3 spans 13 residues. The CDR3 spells CASSRGGRETQYF. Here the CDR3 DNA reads TGTGCCAGCAGTAGAGGGGGCCGAGAGACCCAGTACTTC.

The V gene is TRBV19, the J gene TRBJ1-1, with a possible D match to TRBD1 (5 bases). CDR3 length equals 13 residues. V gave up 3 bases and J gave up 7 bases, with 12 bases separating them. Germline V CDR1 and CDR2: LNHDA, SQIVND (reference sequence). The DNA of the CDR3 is TGTGCCAGTAGTATTGTCCCTGGGGGTGAAGCTTTCTTT. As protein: CASSIVPGGEAFF. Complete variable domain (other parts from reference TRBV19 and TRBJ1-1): DGGITQSPKYLFRKEGQNVTLSCEQNLNHDAMYWYRQDPGQGLRLIYYSQIVNDFQKGDIAEGYSVSREKKESFPLTVTSAQKNPTAFYLCASSIVPGGEAFFGQGTRLTVV.